The rows below give T cell receptor beta chains drawn from one sample of a study of early T cells in non-severe SARS-CoV-2 infection. TCRdb used MiXCR to reprocess the 5' RACE reads, holding one entry per CDR3 protein. This table holds 45,000 to 65,000 distinct CDR3 sequences, 9.1% found once. Sequencing used whole blood. The receptors originated from an adult who was a healthcare worker with PCR-confirmed SARS-CoV-2 infection or an uninfected control (not recorded which). CDR3s include the opening cysteine and the closing phenylalanine or tryptophan. A D gene is named only where the DNA matches it firmly. Some rows mark clone size as missing; the rest say once, few, many or name a class of expanded clone.

j_call	d_call	clone_size	v_call	cdr3_aa	cdr3_nt
TRBJ2-7	TRBD1	many	TRBV29-1	CSGGQGVNYEQYF	TGCAGCGGCGGACAGGGGGTGAATTACGAGCAGTACTTC
TRBJ2-3	.	many	TRBV3-1	CASSQDVAGYTDTQYF	TGTGCCAGCAGCCAAGATGTGGCGGGGTACACAGATACGCAGTATTTT
TRBJ2-3	TRBD1	many	TRBV5-1	CASSSQLGGWEDTQYF	TGCGCCAGCAGCTCACAGTTAGGGGGCTGGGAAGATACGCAGTATTTT
TRBJ1-6	.	many	TRBV6-6	CASHLGPEYNSPLHF	TGTGCCAGCCACTTGGGGCCGGAGTATAATTCACCCCTCCACTTT
TRBJ2-2	.	few	TRBV20-1	CSARDGRAGELFF	TGCAGTGCTAGAGATGGCCGGGCCGGGGAGCTGTTTTTT
TRBJ2-1	TRBD2	many	TRBV3-1	CASSRRGLAGDEQFF	TGTGCCAGCAGCCGGCGGGGACTAGCGGGAGATGAGCAGTTCTTC
TRBJ2-7	.	.	TRBV3-1	CASSQDSTYEQYF	TGTGCCAGCAGCCAAGATTCGACCTACGAGCAGTACTTC
TRBJ2-3	.	.	TRBV10-2	CASSESSTDTQYF	TGCGCCAGCAGTGAGTCGAGCACAGATACGCAGTATTTT
TRBJ2-5	.	many	TRBV19	CASSISLGGQETQYF	TGTGCCAGTAGTATTAGCCTAGGGGGCCAAGAGACCCAGTACTTC
TRBJ1-1	.	.	TRBV5-6	CASSLAGDTEAFF	TGTGCCAGCAGCTTGGCAGGGGACACTGAAGCTTTCTTT